This T cell receptor (beta chain) originates from a study of shared clonotypes between healthy human individuals. The study, taken as a whole, reports: Large depth notwithstanding, sorted-subset sequencing proved incomplete by rarefaction.

Remarks on this clone: The antigen is not known.

Deletions cut 1 base from V and 0 bases from J, with 7 bases between. This CDR3 is built from 14 residues. Germline V lookup: CDR1 SGHVS, CDR2 FNYEAQ. Profiled with immunoSEQ multiplex PCR; TCRdb holds only in-frame clones, not every one. The sample contains 2.3 million or so clones, roughly 93% of which appear only once. Material: naive CD4+ T cells from PBMCs. Specified subset: CD45RA+ positively selected. The chain uses TRBV7-6 and TRBJ2-7; no clear D gene. This receptor was obtained from a man aged 18 to 30 in good health. Some clones in this sample may be carry-over from other donors' samples. In DNA, the CDR3 is TGTGCCAGCAGCTTAGGCTTTACCTCCTACGAGCAGTACTTC. Residues: CASSLGFTSYEQYF.